The 25 T cell receptor beta chains below all came from one sample that was sequenced in a study of shared clonotypes between healthy human individuals. Using immunoSEQ multiplex PCR, the repertoire was profiled, and TCRdb retains in-frame clones only, with some absent. The profile shows roughly 1,600,000 clones, about 98.5% of them singletons. Sample: naive CD4+ T cells sorted from blood. Noted subset: CD45RA+ positively selected. These receptors all come from a man aged 25 to 40 in good health.

J is TRBJ2-1 and V is TRBV18, with 7 bases aligning to TRBD2. The CDR3 extends over 17 amino acids. After removal of 0 bases from V and 5 bases from J, the junction contained 10 bases not matched to a gene. Germline CDR1 reads KGHSH; CDR2 reads LQKENI. For the CDR3, the DNA is TGTGCCAGCTCACCACCCTGGGGGATAGCGGGTGACAATGAGCAGTTCTTC. As protein: CASSPPWGIAGDNEQFF.

The chain uses TRBV14 and TRBJ2-7; the D gene is possibly TRBD2 (6 bases). The germline gives CDR1 SGHDN, CDR2 FVKESK. V dropped 4 bases and J dropped 3 bases, with 13 bases sitting between them. This CDR3 comprises 14 residues. CDR3 in DNA: TGTGCCAGCAGCCCACGGGACTGGCGCTACGAGCAGTACTTC. Residues: CASSPRDWRYEQYF.

V is TRBV7-2 and J is TRBJ1-5, with D unresolved. Trimming left V 2 bases short and J 2 bases short, with 7 bases between. CDR3 length: 14 residues. The germline V gene has CDR1 SGHTA and CDR2 FQGNSA. This CDR3 reads CASSLFLGNQPQHF. The CDR3 nucleotides are TGTGCCAGCAGCTTATTTTTAGGCAATCAGCCCCAGCATTTT.

Concerning this clone: In the same sample, other DNA sequences code for this CDR3. The genes are TRBV30 and TRBJ1-3; 9 positions agree with TRBD1. In germline, CDR1 is GTSNPN, CDR2 SVGIG (reference sequence). This CDR3 spans 14 amino acids. J lost 4 bases, V lost 2 bases, and 3 bases had no gene match. The CDR3 spells CAWSRTGEGNTIYF. The CDR3 coding sequence is TGTGCCTGGAGTAGGACAGGGGAAGGAAACACCATATATTTT.

This sequence joins TRBV2 and TRBJ2-7, with D unclear. The V gene's germline CDR1 is SNHLY and CDR2 FYNNEI. Trimming cost V 2 bases and J 5 bases, with 4 bases left between them. The CDR3 is 11 amino acids. The CDR3 DNA sequence: TGTGCCAGCAGTGAATTCGACGAGCAGTACTTC. Translation gives CASSEFDEQYF.

The J gene is TRBJ2-7, the V gene TRBV28, with TRBD2 identical over 8 bases. Germline trimming cut 3 bases from V and 4 bases from J; bases unmatched to any gene: 11. The germline gives CDR1 MDHEN, CDR2 SYDVKM. The CDR3 sequence is 16 residues long. CDR3 in amino acids: CASSLGSGNLLYEQYF. CDR3 DNA sequence: TGTGCCAGCAGTTTGGGTAGCGGGAACCTCCTTTACGAGCAGTACTTC.

Details on this clone: Germline and junction disagree at one end, which may indicate a read error. The chain uses TRBV14 and TRBJ2-1; D gene uncertain. The CDR3 is made up of 11 amino acids. In germline, CDR1 is SGHDN, CDR2 FVKESK. The CDR3 reads CASSQVCIRLF. CDR3 DNA: TGTGCCAGCAGCCAAGTATGCATCCGGCTCTTC.

V is TRBV5-1 and J is TRBJ1-2; D possibly corresponds to TRBD1 (5 bases). This CDR3 spans 13 amino acids. The germline CDR1 and CDR2 sequences are SGHRS and YFSETQ. Deletions cut 0 bases from V and 11 bases from J, with 14 bases between. CDR3 in amino acids: CASSLENGGEYTF. For the CDR3, the DNA is TGCGCCAGCAGCTTGGAAAACGGGGGAGAATACACCTTC.

The chain joins TRBV11-2 to TRBJ1-3; D not resolved. The CDR3 extends over 15 amino acids. V lost 1 base, J lost 3 bases, and 10 bases lay in between. The germline V gene encodes CDR1 SGHAT and CDR2 FQNNGV. The CDR3 DNA follows: TGTGCCAGCAGCTTAGCTCCCGGGAATGGAAACACCATATATTTT. Protein: CASSLAPGNGNTIYF.

The J gene is TRBJ2-1, the V gene TRBV27; 7 nucleotides line up with TRBD1. CDR1 is MNHEY, CDR2 SMNVEV, per germline (reference sequence). V dropped 8 bases and J dropped 4; count of bases not matched to a gene: 11. This CDR3 region has 15 residues. The CDR3 DNA follows: TGTGCCAGCCGACCACGGGGCAGGGGGTACAATGAGCAGTTCTTC. Amino acid sequence: CASRPRGRGYNEQFF.

This chain links TRBV14 with TRBJ2-3; D not resolved. Between the trimmed V and J ends, which lost 3 bases and 0 bases, there was a span of 16 bases. This CDR3 spans 17 amino acids. Germline CDR1 is SGHDN and CDR2 is FVKESK. As DNA, the CDR3 is TGTGCCAGCAGCCAGGAACGGGTGTGGGGAAGCACAGATACGCAGTATTTT. Its protein is CASSQERVWGSTDTQYF.

This clone was recorded once. The genes are TRBV11-2 and TRBJ2-4, with 7 bases lining up with TRBD2. CDR1 and CDR2 from the germline V gene are SGHAT and FQNNGV. The CDR3 loop spans 13 amino acids. V was clipped by 3 bases and J by 8 bases; unmatched bases: 4. The CDR3 loop is CASSFAGVDIQYF. CDR3 nucleotide sequence: TGTGCCAGCAGCTTCGCGGGAGTGGACATTCAGTACTTC.

The rearrangement links TRBV15 to TRBJ2-1; 7 nucleotides line up with TRBD2. There are 21 residues in the CDR3. V trimming: 8 bases; J trimming: 6 bases; junction bases outside the gene matches: 31. Germline lookup yields CDR1 LNHNV and CDR2 YYDKDF (reference sequence). The CDR3 spells CATSDPSGQSEIASVANEQFF. CDR3 nucleotides: TGTGCCACCTCTGACCCTAGCGGCCAGTCCGAGATTGCTTCAGTCGCCAATGAGCAGTTCTTC. The whole variable domain, remainder taken from reference TRBV15 and TRBJ2-1, is DAMVIQNPRYQVTQFGKPVTLSCSQTLNHNVMYWYQQKSSQAPKLLFHYYDKDFNNEADTPDNFQSRRPNTSFCFLDIRSPGLGDTAMYLCATSDPSGQSEIASVANEQFFGPGTRLTVL.

V is TRBV2 and J is TRBJ1-1; a possible D gene is TRBD1 (5 bases). Trimming pared 5 bases from V and 2 bases from J, leaving 12 bases between. The CDR3 is 14 amino acids. Germline CDR1 and CDR2: SNHLY and FYNNEI. The CDR3, as DNA: TGTGCCAGCAGTAAACAGGCTAGTAACACTGAAGCTTTCTTT. As protein: CASSKQASNTEAFF.

The chain couples TRBV9 to TRBJ2-2, with D uncertain. V lost 0 bases and J lost 4, with 7 bases in between. The CDR3 spans 14 residues. The germline gives CDR1 SGDLS, CDR2 YYNGEE. The CDR3 reads CASSVGPSTGELFF. The CDR3 nucleotides read TGTGCCAGCAGCGTAGGGCCCAGCACCGGGGAGCTGTTTTTT. The full variable domain, its missing parts supplied by reference TRBV9 and TRBJ2-2, is DSGVTQTPKHLITATGQRVTLRCSPRSGDLSVYWYQQSLDQGLQFLIQYYNGEERAKGNILERFSAQQFPDLHSELNLSSLELGDSALYFCASSVGPSTGELFFGEGSRLTVL.

This chain uses TRBV4-1 with TRBJ2-5; 7 bases are shared with TRBD2. Germline assignment: CDR1 MGHRA and CDR2 YSYEKL. The CDR3 consists of 18 residues. The V and J ends lost 1 base and 1 base, in that order; junction bases with no gene match: 12. Here the CDR3 DNA reads TGCGCCAGCAGCCAAGTGGGTCTTCTAGCGGAGGTCCAAGAGACCCAGTACTTC. Translation gives CASSQVGLLAEVQETQYF.

V usage is TRBV28 and J usage is TRBJ2-7; the D gene is possibly TRBD2 (6 bases). The CDR3 covers 15 residues. Trimming cost V 4 bases and J 2 bases, with 15 bases left between them. Germline V lookup: CDR1 MDHEN, CDR2 SYDVKM. The CDR3 region is CASSSSEGIAYEQYF. DNA for the CDR3: TGTGCCAGCAGTTCCTCGGAGGGGATCGCCTACGAGCAGTACTTC.

This chain links TRBV28 with TRBJ2-7; D is tentatively TRBD1 or TRBD2 (8 bases each). In germline, CDR1 is MDHEN, CDR2 SYDVKM. The CDR3 extends over 15 amino acids. The V end lost 4 bases, the J end lost 1 base, and 14 bases lay between the germline ends. The CDR3 is CASSWTGTRSYEQYF. The DNA for the CDR3 is TGTGCCAGCAGTTGGACAGGGACTAGGTCCTACGAGCAGTACTTC.

V usage is TRBV5-4 and J usage is TRBJ2-5; 15 nucleotides align to TRBD2. CDR1 is SGHNT, CDR2 YYREEE, per germline (reference sequence). CDR3 length: 17 residues. Trimming cost V 4 bases and J 3 bases; bases outside gene matches: 7. DNA of the CDR3: TGTGCCAGCAGCCCTCGGACTAGCGGGAGGGGGAAAGAGACCCAGTACTTC. It yields the protein CASSPRTSGRGKETQYF.

The V gene is TRBV27, the J gene TRBJ2-3; TRBD2 is a possible D gene (6 bases). Trimming left V 8 bases short and J 2 bases short, with 20 bases between. This CDR3 comprises 16 residues. The germline gives CDR1 MNHEY, CDR2 SMNVEV (reference sequence). CDR3 sequence: CASGSRAGPITDTQYF. For the CDR3, the DNA is TGTGCCAGCGGGTCGAGGGCGGGGCCCATCACAGATACGCAGTATTTT.

This clone was seen just once. The gene calls are TRBV5-1 and TRBJ2-7; 8 bases fit TRBD1. Germline-derived CDR1 and CDR2 are SGHRS and YFSETQ. This CDR3 region has 14 residues. V was pared by 4 bases and J by 3 bases, with 6 bases of the junction left unmatched. DNA for the CDR3: TGCGCCAGCAGCCCTACCGGGACAGGCTACGAGCAGTACTTC. It codes for CASSPTGTGYEQYF.

The rearrangement links TRBV5-4 to TRBJ1-1; no reliable D call. This CDR3 contains 15 residues. Germline V gene lookup returns CDR1 SGHNT and CDR2 YYREEE (reference sequence). The V and J ends lost 2 bases and 0 bases respectively, with 11 bases between them. The CDR3 region has the DNA TGTGCCAGCAGCTTACCGGGGTGGATGAACACTGAAGCTTTCTTT. Its translation is CASSLPGWMNTEAFF.

The rearrangement joins TRBV7-9 to TRBJ1-4; 7 bases are shared with TRBD1. This CDR3 comprises 16 residues. V gave up 10 bases and J gave up 2 bases; unmatched junction bases: 13. Germline V gene sequence: CDR1 SEHNR, CDR2 FQNEAQ (reference sequence). CDR3 in amino acids: CAIQQGQRATNEKLFF. The CDR3 DNA sequence: TGTGCCATCCAACAGGGGCAACGTGCGACTAATGAAAAACTGTTTTTT.

This clone was recorded only once. The CDR3 region has the DNA TGTGCCACCAAACAGGGACTAGCGGGAGGGCAGATGAATGAGCAGTTCTTC. Encoded protein: CATKQGLAGGQMNEQFF. V and J are TRBV2 and TRBJ2-1; 16 nucleotides agree with TRBD2. The CDR3 loop spans 17 amino acids. CDR1 is SNHLY, CDR2 FYNNEI, per germline. The V and J ends lost 10 bases and 7 bases, in that order; junction bases with no gene match: 13.

The chain employs TRBV27 and TRBJ1-2, with D unresolved. This CDR3 has 14 residues. Trimming removed 0 bases at V and 7 bases at J, with 12 bases between. From germline, CDR1 is MNHEY and CDR2 SMNVEV (reference sequence). Here the CDR3 DNA reads TGTGCCAGCAGTTTATCGGCCCGACGTGGTGGCTACACCTTC. It specifies CASSLSARRGGYTF.